The 21 T cell receptor beta chains below come from one sample, sequenced in a study of blood T cell repertoires in COVID-19. TCRdb keeps only in-frame clones here, not all; method: immunoSEQ multiplex PCR. Seen here are 150,000 to 200,000 clones, about 86% observed once, and the top ten hold roughly 7%. The sequenced material came from peripheral blood. The source of these receptors is a man aged 50-60 years with active or convalescent COVID-19.

V gene TRBV4-2 combines with J gene TRBJ2-2; a possible D gene is TRBD2 (6 bases). From germline, CDR1 is LGHNA and CDR2 YNFKEQ. Between the trimmed V and J ends, which lost 3 bases and 4 bases, there was a span of 15 bases. The CDR3 is 16 residues long. Here the CDR3 DNA reads TGTGCCAGCAGCCATTTGCGGGGCCTTAGCACCGGGGAGCTGTTTTTT. Protein: CASSHLRGLSTGELFF.

The chain employs TRBV19 and TRBJ2-5; 8 positions match TRBD2. The CDR3 covers 17 residues. In germline, CDR1 is LNHDA, CDR2 SQIVND (reference sequence). V was clipped by 1 base and J by 5 bases; unmatched bases: 12. The CDR3 sequence is CASSIVGRAGVLETQYF. The CDR3, as DNA: TGTGCCAGTAGTATAGTCGGACGAGCGGGGGTATTGGAGACCCAGTACTTC. Variable domain in full (rest from reference TRBV19 and TRBJ2-5): DGGITQSPKYLFRKEGQNVTLSCEQNLNHDAMYWYRQDPGQGLRLIYYSQIVNDFQKGDIAEGYSVSREKKESFPLTVTSAQKNPTAFYLCASSIVGRAGVLETQYFGPGTRLLVL.

The chain is built from TRBV19 and TRBJ2-7, with D perhaps TRBD2 (6 bases). V lost 4 bases to trimming and J lost 5 bases, with 12 bases between them. CDR3 size: 13 residues. Germline lookup yields CDR1 LNHDA and CDR2 SQIVND (reference sequence). CDR3 DNA sequence: TGTGCCAGTAGTAGGGCCGGGAGCCACGAGCAGTACTTC. As protein: CASSRAGSHEQYF.

This chain joins TRBV5-4 and TRBJ1-1, with 7 positions matching TRBD1. Germline V gene data show CDR1 as SGHNT and CDR2 as YYREEE (reference sequence). The junction had 5 bases not matched to a gene; V was cut back by 3 bases and J by 0 bases. CDR3 size: 15 residues. CDR3: CASSSQTGLNTEAFF. The CDR3 DNA sequence: TGTGCCAGCAGCTCCCAGACAGGGTTGAACACTGAAGCTTTCTTT.

This clone was counted a few times. Other DNA sequences of this sample code for an identical CDR3. The genes are TRBV27 and TRBJ1-6; D perhaps matches TRBD1 (5 bases). The germline V and J ends were trimmed by 0 bases and 6 bases, with 12 bases remaining between them. The CDR3 spans 16 residues. CDR1 is MNHEY, CDR2 SMNVEV, per germline (reference sequence). As DNA, the CDR3 is TGTGCCAGCAGTTTATCCGTGGGGGGAGGTAATTCACCCCTCCACTTT. Protein sequence: CASSLSVGGGNSPLHF.

This clone has only one observation. The V gene is TRBV5-8, the J gene TRBJ1-6, with 9 bases aligning to TRBD1. Trimming cost V 0 bases and J 11 bases; bases outside gene matches: 6. Germline CDR1 SGHTS, CDR2 YDEGEE. CDR3 length: 15 amino acids. For the CDR3, the DNA is TGTGCCAGCAGCTTGGGAGACAGGGGGACGGCACCCCTCCACTTT. It yields the protein CASSLGDRGTAPLHF.

The rearrangement uses TRBV5-4 and TRBJ2-5, with TRBD1 as a possible D gene (6 bases). Germline V gene data show CDR1 as SGHNT and CDR2 as YYREEE (reference sequence). The ends were cut back, 5 bases at V and 3 bases at J, with 11 bases in the middle. The CDR3 has 13 amino acids. The CDR3 here is CASSPGVKETQYF. CDR3 nucleotides: TGTGCCAGCAGTCCAGGGGTTAAAGAGACCCAGTACTTC.

J is TRBJ1-6 and V is TRBV19; no definite D call. V shed 4 bases and J shed 12 bases, with 16 bases lying between them. Germline-derived CDR1 and CDR2 are LNHDA and SQIVND (reference sequence). The CDR3 length is 14 residues. The CDR3 DNA reads as TGTGCCAGTAGTACAAATACGGCGGTCGGACCCCTCCACTTT. The encoded protein is CASSTNTAVGPLHF. Full variable domain (outside the CDR3, taken from reference TRBV19 and TRBJ1-6): DGGITQSPKYLFRKEGQNVTLSCEQNLNHDAMYWYRQDPGQGLRLIYYSQIVNDFQKGDIAEGYSVSREKKESFPLTVTSAQKNPTAFYLCASSTNTAVGPLHFGNGTRLTVT.

The chain has TRBV6-2 or TRBV6-3 and TRBJ1-5, with D maybe TRBD1 (5 bases). The V gene lost 6 bases and the J gene lost 9 bases, with 15 bases spanning the gap. Looked up from germline, CDR1 is MNHEY and CDR2 is SVGEGT. This CDR3 region has 13 residues. The CDR3, as DNA: TGTGCCAGCAGCGTCTCGCTGGGGGGGCCCCAGCATTTT. Amino acids: CASSVSLGGPQHF.

The chain uses TRBV27 and TRBJ1-4; D not certain. Germline-derived CDR1 and CDR2 are MNHEY and SMNVEV (reference sequence). CDR3 length: 14 residues. Trimming pared 6 bases from V and 7 bases from J, leaving 15 bases between. The CDR3 is CASSPSGFGEKLFF. CDR3 coding DNA: TGTGCCAGCAGCCCCTCTGGCTTTGGTGAAAAACTGTTTTTT.

With respect to this clone: Other DNA sequences in this specimen translate into the identical CDR3. This sequence joins TRBV6-5 and TRBJ1-1; D might be TRBD1 (6 bases). V was trimmed by 3 bases and J by 5 bases, leaving 13 bases between them. Germline V lookup: CDR1 MNHEY, CDR2 SVGAGI. The CDR3 has 14 amino acids. The CDR3 DNA follows: TGTGCCAGCAGTTATTCGGGGGGGCGGACTGAAGCTTTCTTT. Translating gives CASSYSGGRTEAFF.

The chain employs TRBV9 and TRBJ2-1; D is possibly TRBD2 (5 bases). The V and J ends lost 0 bases and 5 bases respectively, with 9 bases between them. The germline gives CDR1 SGDLS, CDR2 YYNGEE. This CDR3 is built from 14 residues. CDR3 protein: CASSVDSSDNEQFF. Here the CDR3 DNA reads TGTGCCAGCAGCGTAGATAGTAGCGACAATGAGCAGTTCTTC.

The J gene is TRBJ1-2, the V gene TRBV27; 7 positions match TRBD1. Germline V gene data show CDR1 as MNHEY and CDR2 as SMNVEV (reference sequence). CDR3 size: 15 residues. V trimming: 5 bases; J trimming: 5 bases; junction bases outside the gene matches: 11. CDR3 coding DNA: TGTGCCAGCAGTCAAGACAGGGTAGCACGGTATGGCTACACCTTC. Protein product: CASSQDRVARYGYTF.

This clone was found a few times. In DNA form, the CDR3 reads TGCAGTGCCAGTGACAAGCGGGTTAGCACAGATACGCAGTATTTT. This gives the protein CSASDKRVSTDTQYF. This rearrangement joins TRBV20-1 to TRBJ2-3; possibly TRBD2 for D (6 bases). CDR1 is DFQATT, CDR2 SNEGSKA, per germline (reference sequence). Trimming removed 6 bases at V and 0 bases at J, with 16 bases between. The CDR3 spans 15 residues.

This chain joins TRBV15 and TRBJ2-7, with TRBD2 identical over 11 bases. In germline, CDR1 is LNHNV, CDR2 YYDKDF (reference sequence). This CDR3 comprises 15 residues. The J segment lost 5 bases and the V segment lost 0 bases, leaving 3 bases of the junction unmatched. The DNA for the CDR3 is TGTGCCACCAGCAGAGATATGGGACTAGCGGACGAGCAGTACTTC. Translation: CATSRDMGLADEQYF.

J is TRBJ1-3 and V is TRBV27; the D is unclear. V shed 6 bases and J shed 0 bases, with 12 bases lying between them. This CDR3 comprises 15 residues. In germline, CDR1 is MNHEY, CDR2 SMNVEV (reference sequence). The DNA for the CDR3 is TGTGCCAGCAGCCTGAGTCGTAGCTCTGGAAACACCATATATTTT. Protein product: CASSLSRSSGNTIYF.

This clone was seen only once. V and J are TRBV29-1 and TRBJ2-6; 9 bases map to TRBD1. This CDR3 has 16 residues. CDR1 and CDR2 from the germline V gene are SQVTM and ANQGSEA. The junction had 7 bases not matched to a gene; V was cut back by 7 bases and J by 0 bases. The CDR3 nucleotides read TGCAGCGCCAGGACAGGGGCCTACTCTGGGGCCAACGTCCTGACTTTC. It is translated as CSARTGAYSGANVLTF.

This clone showed up just once. The chain links TRBV27 to TRBJ1-6; D is undetermined. The CDR3 spans 16 residues. The germline V and J ends were trimmed by 0 bases and 8 bases, with 14 bases remaining between them. Looked up from germline, CDR1 is MNHEY and CDR2 is SMNVEV (reference sequence). CDR3 protein: CASSLSYHFGDSPLHF. In DNA form, the CDR3 reads TGTGCCAGCAGTTTATCGTACCACTTCGGGGATTCACCCCTCCACTTT.

The chain joins TRBV2 to TRBJ2-3; TRBD2 might be the D (5 bases). V lost 3 bases to trimming and J lost 6 bases, with 13 bases between them. CDR1 and CDR2 from the germline V gene are SNHLY and FYNNEI. This CDR3 is 14 amino acids long. In nucleotides, the CDR3 is TGTGCCAGCAGTGACGGGTTCCCGGGGGATACGCAGTATTTT. Its translation is CASSDGFPGDTQYF.

The rearrangement links TRBV6-2 or TRBV6-3 to TRBJ2-5, with TRBD1 identical over 10 bases. CDR3 length: 15 residues. Germline V gene lookup returns CDR1 MNHEY and CDR2 SVGEGT. The V gene end was trimmed by 4 bases and the J gene end by 4 bases; junction bases not matched to a gene: 6. CDR3 region: CASSSTDRGVETQYF. Here the CDR3 DNA reads TGTGCCAGCAGTTCCACGGACAGGGGGGTAGAGACCCAGTACTTC.

This clone occurred a few times. The rearrangement uses TRBV7-2 and TRBJ2-7; 11 positions agree with TRBD2. Germline V gives CDR1 SGHTA, CDR2 FQGNSA. The ends lost 4 bases at V and 2 bases at J; junction bases unmatched: 7. The CDR3 sequence is 16 residues long. The CDR3 bases are TGTGCCAGCAGCTGGCGTAGCGGGAGGGATACCTACGAGCAGTACTTC. Protein product: CASSWRSGRDTYEQYF.